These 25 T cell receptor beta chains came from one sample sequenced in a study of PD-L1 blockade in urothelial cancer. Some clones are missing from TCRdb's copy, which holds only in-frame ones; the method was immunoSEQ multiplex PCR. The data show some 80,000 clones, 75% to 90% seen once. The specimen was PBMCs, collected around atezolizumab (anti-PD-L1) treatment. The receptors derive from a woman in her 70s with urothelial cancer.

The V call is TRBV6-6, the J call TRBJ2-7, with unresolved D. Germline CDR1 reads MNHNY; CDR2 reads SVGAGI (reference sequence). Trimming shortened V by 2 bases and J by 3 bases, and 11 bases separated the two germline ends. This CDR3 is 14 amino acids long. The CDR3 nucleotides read TGTGCCAGCAGTTACCATCCGAGAGACTACGAGCAGTACTTC. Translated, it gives CASSYHPRDYEQYF.

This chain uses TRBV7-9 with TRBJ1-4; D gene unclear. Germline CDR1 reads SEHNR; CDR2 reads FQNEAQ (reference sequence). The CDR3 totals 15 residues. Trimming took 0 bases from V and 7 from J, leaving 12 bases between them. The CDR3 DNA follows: TGTGCCAGCAGCTTAGCCGGATTCCGAGGTGAAAAACTGTTTTTT. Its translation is CASSLAGFRGEKLFF.

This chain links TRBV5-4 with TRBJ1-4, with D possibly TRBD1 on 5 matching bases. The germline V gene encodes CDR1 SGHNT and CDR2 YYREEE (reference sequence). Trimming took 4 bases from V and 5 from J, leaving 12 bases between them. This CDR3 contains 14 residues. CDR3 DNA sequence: TGTGCCAGCAGCCCCGGACAAGGGAATGAAAAACTGTTTTTT. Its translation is CASSPGQGNEKLFF.

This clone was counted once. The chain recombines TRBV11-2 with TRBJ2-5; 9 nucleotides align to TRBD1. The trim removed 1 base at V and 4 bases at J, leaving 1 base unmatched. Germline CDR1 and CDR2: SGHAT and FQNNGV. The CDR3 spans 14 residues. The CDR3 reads CASSLGTGVETQYF. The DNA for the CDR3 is TGTGCCAGCAGCTTAGGGACAGGGGTAGAGACCCAGTACTTC.

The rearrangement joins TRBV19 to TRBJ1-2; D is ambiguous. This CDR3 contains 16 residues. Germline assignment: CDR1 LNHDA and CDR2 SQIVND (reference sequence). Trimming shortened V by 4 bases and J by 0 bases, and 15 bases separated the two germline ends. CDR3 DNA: TGTGCCAGTAGTAACCGAGTTTCCTTCTCTAACTATGGCTACACCTTC. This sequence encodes CASSNRVSFSNYGYTF.

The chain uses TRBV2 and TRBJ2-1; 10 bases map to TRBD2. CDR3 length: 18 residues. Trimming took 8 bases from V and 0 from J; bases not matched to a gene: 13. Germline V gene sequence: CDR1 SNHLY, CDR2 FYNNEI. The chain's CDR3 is CASRGASGGRSSYNEQFF. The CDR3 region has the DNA TGTGCCAGCCGGGGGGCTAGCGGGGGCCGAAGCTCCTACAATGAGCAGTTCTTC.

CDR3 region: CASTPQGDTYYEQYF. CDR3 coding DNA: TGCGCCAGCACCCCCCAGGGGGACACCTACTACGAGCAGTACTTC. The V and J genes are TRBV5-1 and TRBJ2-7; TRBD1 agrees at 7 bases. Germline V CDR1 and CDR2: SGHRS, YFSETQ. The CDR3 is 15 residues long. V lost 6 bases and J lost 3; bases outside the gene matches: 12.

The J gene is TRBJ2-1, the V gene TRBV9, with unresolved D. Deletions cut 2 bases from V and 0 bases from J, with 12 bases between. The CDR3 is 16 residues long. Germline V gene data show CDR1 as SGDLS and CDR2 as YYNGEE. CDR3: CASSVAGSPSYNEQFF. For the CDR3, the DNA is TGTGCCAGCAGCGTGGCCGGGTCGCCCTCCTACAATGAGCAGTTCTTC.

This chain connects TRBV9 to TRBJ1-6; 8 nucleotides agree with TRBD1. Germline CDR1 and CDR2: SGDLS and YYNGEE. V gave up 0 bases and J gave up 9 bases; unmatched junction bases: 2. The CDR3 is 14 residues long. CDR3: CASSVVQGVSPLHF. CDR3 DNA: TGTGCCAGCAGCGTAGTACAGGGGGTTTCACCCCTCCACTTT.

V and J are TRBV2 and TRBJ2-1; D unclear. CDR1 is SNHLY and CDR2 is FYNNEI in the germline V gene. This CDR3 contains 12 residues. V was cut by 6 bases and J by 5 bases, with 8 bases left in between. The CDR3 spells CASRRTDNEQFF. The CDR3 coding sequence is TGTGCCAGCAGGAGAACGGACAATGAGCAGTTCTTC.

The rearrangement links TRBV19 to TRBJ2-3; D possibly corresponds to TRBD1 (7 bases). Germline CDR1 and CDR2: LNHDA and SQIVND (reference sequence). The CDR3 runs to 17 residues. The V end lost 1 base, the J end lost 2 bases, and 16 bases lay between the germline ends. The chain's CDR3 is CASSIGGGGAITDTQYF. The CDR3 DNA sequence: TGTGCCAGTAGTATAGGAGGGGGCGGGGCAATCACAGATACGCAGTATTTT. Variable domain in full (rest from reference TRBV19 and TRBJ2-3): DGGITQSPKYLFRKEGQNVTLSCEQNLNHDAMYWYRQDPGQGLRLIYYSQIVNDFQKGDIAEGYSVSREKKESFPLTVTSAQKNPTAFYLCASSIGGGGAITDTQYFGPGTRLTVL.

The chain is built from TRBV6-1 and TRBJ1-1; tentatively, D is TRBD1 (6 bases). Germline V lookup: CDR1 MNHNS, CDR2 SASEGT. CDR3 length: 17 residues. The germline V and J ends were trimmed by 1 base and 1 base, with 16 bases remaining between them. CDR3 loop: CASSEGPGVVPNTEAFF. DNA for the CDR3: TGTGCCAGCAGTGAAGGTCCAGGGGTCGTCCCGAACACTGAAGCTTTCTTT.

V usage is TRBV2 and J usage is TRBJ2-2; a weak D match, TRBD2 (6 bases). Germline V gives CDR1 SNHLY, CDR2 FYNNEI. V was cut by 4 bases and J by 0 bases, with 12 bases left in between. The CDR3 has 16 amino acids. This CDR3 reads CASSVSLAANTGELFF. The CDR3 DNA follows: TGTGCCAGCAGTGTGTCACTAGCAGCGAACACCGGGGAGCTGTTTTTT. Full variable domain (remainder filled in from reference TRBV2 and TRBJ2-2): EPEVTQTPSHQVTQMGQEVILRCVPISNHLYFYWYRQILGQKVEFLVSFYNNEISEKSEIFDDQFSVERPDGSNFTLKIRSTKLEDSAMYFCASSVSLAANTGELFFGEGSRLTVL.

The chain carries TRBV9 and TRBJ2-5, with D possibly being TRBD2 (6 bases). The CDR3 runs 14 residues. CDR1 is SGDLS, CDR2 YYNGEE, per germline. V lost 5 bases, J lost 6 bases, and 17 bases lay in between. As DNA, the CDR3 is TGTGCCAGCAGTAGGCTAGCGACTTCGCAGACCCAGTACTTC. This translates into CASSRLATSQTQYF.

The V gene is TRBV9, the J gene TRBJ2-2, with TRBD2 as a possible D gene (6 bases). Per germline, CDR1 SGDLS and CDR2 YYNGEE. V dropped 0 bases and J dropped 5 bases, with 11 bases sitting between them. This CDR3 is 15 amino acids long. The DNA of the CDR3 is TGTGCCAGCAGCGTAGTCGGGAGTGGGACCGGGGAGCTGTTTTTT. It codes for CASSVVGSGTGELFF.

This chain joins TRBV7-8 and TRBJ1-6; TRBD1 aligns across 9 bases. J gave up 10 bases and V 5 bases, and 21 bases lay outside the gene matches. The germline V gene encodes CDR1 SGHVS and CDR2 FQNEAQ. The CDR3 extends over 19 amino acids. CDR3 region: CASSPGGVRWTGEGSPLHF. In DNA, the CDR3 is TGTGCCAGCAGCCCTGGGGGCGTCCGTTGGACAGGGGAGGGATCACCCCTCCACTTT. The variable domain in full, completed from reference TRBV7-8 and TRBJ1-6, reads GAGVSQSPRYKVAKRGQDVALRCDPISGHVSLFWYQQALGQGPEFLTYFQNEAQLDKSGLPSDRFFAERPEGSVSTLKIQRTQQEDSAVYLCASSPGGVRWTGEGSPLHFGNGTRLTVT.

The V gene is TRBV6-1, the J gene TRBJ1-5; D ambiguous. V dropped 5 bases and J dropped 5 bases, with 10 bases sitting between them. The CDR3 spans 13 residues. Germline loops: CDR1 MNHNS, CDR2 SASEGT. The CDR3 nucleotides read TGTGCCAGCAGTCGTGACACCTATCAGCCCCAGCATTTT. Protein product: CASSRDTYQPQHF.

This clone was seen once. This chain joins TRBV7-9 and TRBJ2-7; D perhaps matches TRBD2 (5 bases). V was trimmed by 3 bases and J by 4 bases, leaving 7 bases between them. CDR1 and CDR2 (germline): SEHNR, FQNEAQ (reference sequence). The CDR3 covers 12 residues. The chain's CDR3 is CASSFSGYEQYF. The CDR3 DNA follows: TGTGCCAGCAGCTTCAGCGGATACGAGCAGTACTTC. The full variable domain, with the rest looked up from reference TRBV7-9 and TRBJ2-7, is DTGVSQNPRHKITKRGQNVTFRCDPISEHNRLYWYRQTLGQGPEFLTYFQNEAQLEKSRLLSDRFSAERPKGSFSTLEIQRTEQGDSAMYLCASSFSGYEQYFGPGTRLTVT.

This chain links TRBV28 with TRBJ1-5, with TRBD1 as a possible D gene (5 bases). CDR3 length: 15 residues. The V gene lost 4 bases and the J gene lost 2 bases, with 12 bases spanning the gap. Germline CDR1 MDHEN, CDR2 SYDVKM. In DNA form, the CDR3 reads TGTGCCAGCAGTTCAGGAGGGGATGGCAATCAGCCCCAGCATTTT. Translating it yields CASSSGGDGNQPQHF.

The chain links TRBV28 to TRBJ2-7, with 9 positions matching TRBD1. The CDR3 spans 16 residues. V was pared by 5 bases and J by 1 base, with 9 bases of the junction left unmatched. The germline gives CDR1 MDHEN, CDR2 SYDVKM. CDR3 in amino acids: CASSSTGTGLSYEQYF. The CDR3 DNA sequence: TGTGCCAGCAGTAGCACCGGGACAGGGCTTTCCTACGAGCAGTACTTC.

This chain's CDR3 is CASSSQQGAGANVLTF. CDR3 nucleotides: TGTGCCAGCAGTTCCCAACAGGGGGCCGGGGCCAACGTCCTGACTTTC. The rearrangement uses TRBV6-5 and TRBJ2-6; 9 nucleotides line up with TRBD1. V gave up 4 bases and J gave up 4 bases; unmatched junction bases: 5. This CDR3 has 16 residues. Germline V gives CDR1 MNHEY, CDR2 SVGAGI.

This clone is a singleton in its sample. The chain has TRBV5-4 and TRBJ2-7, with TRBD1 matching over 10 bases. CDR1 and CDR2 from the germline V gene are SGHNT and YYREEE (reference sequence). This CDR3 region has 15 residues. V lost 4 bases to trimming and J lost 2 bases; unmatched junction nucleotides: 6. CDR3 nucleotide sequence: TGTGCCAGCAGCGACCGGGACAGGGGTCCCTACGAGCAGTACTTC. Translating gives CASSDRDRGPYEQYF.

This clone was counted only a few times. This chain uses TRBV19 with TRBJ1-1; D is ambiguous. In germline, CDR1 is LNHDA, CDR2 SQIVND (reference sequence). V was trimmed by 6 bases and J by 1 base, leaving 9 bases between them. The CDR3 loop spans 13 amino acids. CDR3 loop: CASRSRQNTEAFF. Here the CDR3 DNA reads TGTGCCAGTAGATCAAGACAGAACACTGAAGCTTTCTTT.

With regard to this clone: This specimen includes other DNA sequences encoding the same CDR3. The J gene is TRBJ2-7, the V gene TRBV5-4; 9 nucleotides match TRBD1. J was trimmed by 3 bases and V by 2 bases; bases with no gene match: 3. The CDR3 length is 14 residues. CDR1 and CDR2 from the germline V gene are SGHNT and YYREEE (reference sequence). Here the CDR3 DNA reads TGTGCCAGCAGCTTCCCGGGACAGGGCTACGAGCAGTACTTC. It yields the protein CASSFPGQGYEQYF.

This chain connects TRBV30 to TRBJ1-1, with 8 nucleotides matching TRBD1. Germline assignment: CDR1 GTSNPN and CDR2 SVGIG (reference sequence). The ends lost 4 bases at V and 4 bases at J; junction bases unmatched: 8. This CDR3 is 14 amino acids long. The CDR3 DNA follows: TGTGCCTGGAAGGCCGACAGGGGCGGCACTGAAGCTTTCTTT. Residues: CAWKADRGGTEAFF.